This T cell receptor beta chain was profiled in a study of T cell responses to AZD1222 COVID-19 vaccine. Turning to this clone: Its target is not known.

Points from the study as a whole: Vaccination with two AZD1222 doses was followed by a rise in Spike-specific TCR breadth and depth. Repertoires were obtained only post-peak T cell response.

Profiled with immunoSEQ multiplex PCR; TCRdb holds only in-frame clones, not every one. Of some 130,000 clones in the sample, roughly 90% are singletons; the top ten hold 1.5% to 2%. With 2 bases clipped from V and 5 bases from J, the junction kept 2 bases outside the gene matches. Looked up from germline, CDR1 is ENHRY and CDR2 is SYGVKD. There are 13 residues in the CDR3. The rearrangement links TRBV10-3 to TRBJ2-5; TRBD2 matches 7 bases. The starting material was peripheral blood, obtained on day 0 of AZD1222 vaccination. The source of this sequence is an adult in good health. CDR3 bases: TGTGCCATCAGTGAGGAGGGAGGGGAGACCCAGTACTTC. Translated, it gives CAISEEGGETQYF.